The 5 T cell receptor beta chains in this list originate from one sample, sequenced in a study of Tregs in tolerant kidney transplant recipients. The repertoire was sequenced with immunoSEQ multiplex PCR; TCRdb's copy has only in-frame clones and lacks some. This table has tens of thousands of clones, about 89% appearing once. Recipients received nonmyeloablative bone marrow transplants from related graft donors, with transient mixed chimerism. The sample consisted of CD4+ T cells from blood (PBMCs), taken 6 months after the transplant. The receptors derive from a human patient who received a combined kidney and bone marrow transplant. The graft donor may have given rise to some T cells.

The chain couples TRBV7-9 to TRBJ1-1; D remains unclear. Germline CDR1 and CDR2: SEHNR and FQNEAQ (reference sequence). Trimming pared 3 bases from V and 1 base from J, leaving 6 bases between. The length of the CDR3 is 13 residues. This CDR3 reads CASSFSGNTEAFF. The CDR3 coding sequence is TGTGCCAGCAGCTTTTCCGGGAACACTGAAGCTTTCTTT.

DNA of the CDR3: TGCAGCGTTGTTGTGACAGCCGAACCCTATGGCTACACCTTC. The encoded protein is CSVVVTAEPYGYTF. The chain is built from TRBV29-1 and TRBJ1-2, with a weak D call TRBD1 (5 bases). Germline CDR1 and CDR2: SQVTM and ANQGSEA. The ends were cut back, 4 bases at V and 4 bases at J, with 16 bases in the middle. The length of the CDR3 is 14 residues.

The chain couples TRBV7-9 to TRBJ1-2; 8 nucleotides align to TRBD1. V dropped 6 bases and J dropped 4; count of bases not matched to a gene: 10. The CDR3 has 15 residues. Germline V CDR1 and CDR2: SEHNR, FQNEAQ (reference sequence). The DNA for the CDR3 is TGTGCCAGCAGTACTGGGACAGGTCCGGGCTATGGCTACACCTTC. Residues: CASSTGTGPGYGYTF.

This sequence joins TRBV27 and TRBJ1-2; D gene unclear. Germline values: CDR1 MNHEY, CDR2 SMNVEV (reference sequence). The CDR3 spans 15 residues. Trimming removed 6 bases from V and 5 bases from J, with 19 bases in between. The CDR3 DNA follows: TGTGCCAGCAGCCCGTCCGGCCCGAGAGGGTATGGCTACACCTTC. Amino acid sequence: CASSPSGPRGYGYTF.

The genes are TRBV28 and TRBJ2-4; D gene unclear. The CDR3 extends over 14 amino acids. Trimming cost V 2 bases and J 0 bases, with 5 bases left between them. Germline V lookup: CDR1 MDHEN, CDR2 SYDVKM. The CDR3 sequence: CASSLPLAKNIQYF. CDR3 nucleotides: TGTGCCAGCAGTTTACCCCTAGCCAAAAACATTCAGTACTTC.